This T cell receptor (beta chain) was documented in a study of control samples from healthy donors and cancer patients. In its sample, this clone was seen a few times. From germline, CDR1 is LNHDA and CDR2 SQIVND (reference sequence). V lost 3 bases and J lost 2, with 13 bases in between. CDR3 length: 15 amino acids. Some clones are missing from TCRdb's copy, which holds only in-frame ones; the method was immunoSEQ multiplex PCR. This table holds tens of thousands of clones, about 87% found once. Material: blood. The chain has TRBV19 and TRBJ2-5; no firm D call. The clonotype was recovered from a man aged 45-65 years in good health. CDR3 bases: TGTGCCAGTAGTATTTGGTCGTCACCGCAAGAGACCCAGTACTTC. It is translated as CASSIWSSPQETQYF.